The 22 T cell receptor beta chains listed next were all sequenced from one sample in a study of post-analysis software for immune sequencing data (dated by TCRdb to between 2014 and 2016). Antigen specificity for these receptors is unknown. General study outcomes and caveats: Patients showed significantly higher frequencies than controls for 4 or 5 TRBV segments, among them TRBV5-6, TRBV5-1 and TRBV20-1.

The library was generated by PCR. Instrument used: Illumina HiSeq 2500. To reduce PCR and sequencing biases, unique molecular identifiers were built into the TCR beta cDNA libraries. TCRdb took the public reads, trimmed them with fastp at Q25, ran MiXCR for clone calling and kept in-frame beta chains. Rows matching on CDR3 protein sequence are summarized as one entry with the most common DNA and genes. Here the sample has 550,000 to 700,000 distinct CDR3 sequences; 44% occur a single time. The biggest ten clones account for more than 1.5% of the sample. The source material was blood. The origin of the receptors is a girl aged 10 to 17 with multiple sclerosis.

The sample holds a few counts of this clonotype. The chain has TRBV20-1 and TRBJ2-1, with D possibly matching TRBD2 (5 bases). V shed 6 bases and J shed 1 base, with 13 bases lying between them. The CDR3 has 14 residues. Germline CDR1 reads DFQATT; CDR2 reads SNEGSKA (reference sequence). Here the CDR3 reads CSASLATSYNEQFF. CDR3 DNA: TGCAGTGCGAGTCTAGCCACTTCCTACAATGAGCAGTTCTTC.

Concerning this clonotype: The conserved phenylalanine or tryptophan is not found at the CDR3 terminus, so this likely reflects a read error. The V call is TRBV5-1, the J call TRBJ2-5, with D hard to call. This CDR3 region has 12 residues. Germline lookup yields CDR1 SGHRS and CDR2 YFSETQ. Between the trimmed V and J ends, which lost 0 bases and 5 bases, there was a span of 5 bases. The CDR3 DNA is TGCGCCAGCAGCTTGGGTCTCGAGACCCAGTACTAC. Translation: CASSLGLETQYY.

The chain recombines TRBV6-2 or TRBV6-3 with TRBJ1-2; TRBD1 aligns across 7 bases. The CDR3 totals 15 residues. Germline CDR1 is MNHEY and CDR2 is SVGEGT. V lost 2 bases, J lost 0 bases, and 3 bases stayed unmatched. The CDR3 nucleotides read TGTGCCAGCAGTTACCCGACAGGGACTAACTATGGCTACACCTTC. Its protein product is CASSYPTGTNYGYTF.

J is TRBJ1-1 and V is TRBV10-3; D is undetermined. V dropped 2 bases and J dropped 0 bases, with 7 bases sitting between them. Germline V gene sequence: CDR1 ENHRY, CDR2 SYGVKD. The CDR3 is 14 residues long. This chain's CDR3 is CAISEDTMNTEAFF. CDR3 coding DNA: TGTGCCATCAGTGAGGACACCATGAACACTGAAGCTTTCTTT.

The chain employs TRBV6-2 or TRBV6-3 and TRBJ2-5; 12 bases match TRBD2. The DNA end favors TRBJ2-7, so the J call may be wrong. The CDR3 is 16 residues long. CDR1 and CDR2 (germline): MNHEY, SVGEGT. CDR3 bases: TGTGCCAGCAGTTACTCACTAGCGGGAGGAAGGTACGAGCAGTACTTC. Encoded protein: CASSYSLAGGRYEQYF.

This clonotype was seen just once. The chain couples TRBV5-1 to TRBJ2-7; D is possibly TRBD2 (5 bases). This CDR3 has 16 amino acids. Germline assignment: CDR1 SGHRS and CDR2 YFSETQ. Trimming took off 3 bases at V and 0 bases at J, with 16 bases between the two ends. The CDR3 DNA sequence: TGCGCCAGCAGCTCCGAAGGAGGTGGCCTCTCCTACGAGCAGTACTTC. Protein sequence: CASSSEGGGLSYEQYF.

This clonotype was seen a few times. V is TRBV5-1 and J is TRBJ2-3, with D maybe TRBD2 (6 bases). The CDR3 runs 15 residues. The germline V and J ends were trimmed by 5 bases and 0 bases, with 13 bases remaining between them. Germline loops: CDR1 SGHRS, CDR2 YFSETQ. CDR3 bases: TGCGCCAGCAGATCCGGGAGCCCTAGCACAGATACGCAGTATTTT. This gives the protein CASRSGSPSTDTQYF. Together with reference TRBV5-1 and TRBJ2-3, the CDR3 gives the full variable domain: KAGVTQTPRYLIKTRGQQVTLSCSPISGHRSVSWYQQTPGQGLQFLFEYFSETQRNKGNFPGRFSGRQFSNSRSEMNVSTLELGDSALYLCASRSGSPSTDTQYFGPGTRLTVL.

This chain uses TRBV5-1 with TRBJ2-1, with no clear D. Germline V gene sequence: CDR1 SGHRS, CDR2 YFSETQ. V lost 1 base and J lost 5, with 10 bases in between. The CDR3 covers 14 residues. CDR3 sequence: CASSLTDLNNEQFF. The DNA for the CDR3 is TGCGCCAGCAGCTTGACGGACCTTAACAATGAGCAGTTCTTC. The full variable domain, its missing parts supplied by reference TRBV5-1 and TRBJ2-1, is KAGVTQTPRYLIKTRGQQVTLSCSPISGHRSVSWYQQTPGQGLQFLFEYFSETQRNKGNFPGRFSGRQFSNSRSEMNVSTLELGDSALYLCASSLTDLNNEQFFGPGTRLTVL.

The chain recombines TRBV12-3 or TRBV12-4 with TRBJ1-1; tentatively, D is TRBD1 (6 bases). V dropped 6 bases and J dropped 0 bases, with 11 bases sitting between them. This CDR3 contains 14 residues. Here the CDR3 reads CASRTWDMNTEAFF. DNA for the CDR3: TGTGCCAGCAGAACATGGGACATGAACACTGAAGCTTTCTTT.

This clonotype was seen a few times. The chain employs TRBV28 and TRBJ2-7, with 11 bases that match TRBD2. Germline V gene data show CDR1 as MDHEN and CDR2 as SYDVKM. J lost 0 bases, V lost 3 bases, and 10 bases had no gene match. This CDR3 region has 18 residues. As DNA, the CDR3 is TGTGCCAGCAGTTTCCCCCTGTCCGGGACTAGCGGCTCCTACGAGCAGTACTTC. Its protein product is CASSFPLSGTSGSYEQYF.

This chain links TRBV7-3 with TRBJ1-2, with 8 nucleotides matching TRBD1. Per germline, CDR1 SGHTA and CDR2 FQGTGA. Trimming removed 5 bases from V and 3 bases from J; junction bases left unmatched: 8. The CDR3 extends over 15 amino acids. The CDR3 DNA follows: TGTGCCAGCAGCCTACAGGGGGATCGGGACTATGGCTACACCTTC. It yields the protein CASSLQGDRDYGYTF.

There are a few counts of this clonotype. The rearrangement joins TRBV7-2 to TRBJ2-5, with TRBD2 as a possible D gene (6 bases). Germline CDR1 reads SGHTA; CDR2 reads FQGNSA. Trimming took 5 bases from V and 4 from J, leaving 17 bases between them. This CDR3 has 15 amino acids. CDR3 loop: CASSPWVARGETQYF. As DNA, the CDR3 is TGTGCCAGCAGCCCTTGGGTGGCGCGGGGAGAGACCCAGTACTTC.

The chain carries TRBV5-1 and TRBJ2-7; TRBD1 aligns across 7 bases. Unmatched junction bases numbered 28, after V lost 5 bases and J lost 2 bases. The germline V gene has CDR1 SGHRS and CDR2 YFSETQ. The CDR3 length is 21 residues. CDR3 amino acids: CASSSSLHTDRVMISPYEQYF. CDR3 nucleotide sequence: TGCGCCAGCAGTTCCTCTCTCCACACAGACAGGGTAATGATTTCACCCTACGAGCAGTACTTC.

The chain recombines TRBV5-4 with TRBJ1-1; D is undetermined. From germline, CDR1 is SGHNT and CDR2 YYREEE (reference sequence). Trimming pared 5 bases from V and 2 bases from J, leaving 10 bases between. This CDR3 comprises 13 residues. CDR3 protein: CASSNRQNTEAFF. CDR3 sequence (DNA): TGTGCCAGCAGTAACCGACAAAACACTGAAGCTTTCTTT.

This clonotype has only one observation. The CDR3 spells CASSVEGGYGYTF. Written as DNA, the CDR3 is TGTGCCAGCAGCGTAGAAGGCGGCTATGGCTACACCTTC. The chain links TRBV7-2 to TRBJ1-2, with D uncertain. V was pared by 5 bases and J by 4 bases, with 11 bases between. CDR1 is SGHTA and CDR2 is FQGNSA in the germline V gene. This CDR3 is built from 13 residues.

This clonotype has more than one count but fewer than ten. The CDR3 DNA follows: TGCGCCAGCAGCTTGCAACCGACCAGCGGGAATGAGCAGTTCTTC. It encodes CASSLQPTSGNEQFF. This chain joins TRBV5-1 and TRBJ2-1, with D possibly being TRBD2 (6 bases). The CDR3 spans 15 residues. V dropped 1 base and J dropped 7 bases, with 15 bases sitting between them. CDR1 is SGHRS, CDR2 YFSETQ, per germline.

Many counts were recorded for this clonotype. CDR3 bases: TGTGCCATCAGTGAGCCGTGGCTAGCGGAGGGAGGGACCCAGTACTTC. As protein: CAISEPWLAEGGTQYF. The genes are TRBV10-3 and TRBJ2-5; 7 nucleotides line up with TRBD2. CDR3 size: 16 residues. V lost 2 bases and J lost 7; bases outside the gene matches: 13. CDR1 and CDR2 (germline): ENHRY, SYGVKD.

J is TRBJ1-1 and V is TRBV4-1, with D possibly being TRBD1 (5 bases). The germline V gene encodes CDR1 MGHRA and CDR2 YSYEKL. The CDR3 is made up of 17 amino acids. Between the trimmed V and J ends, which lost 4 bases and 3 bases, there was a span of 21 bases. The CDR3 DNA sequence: TGCGCCAGCAGCCGTCCGCCCCCTTATGGGGCTCACACTGAAGCTTTCTTT. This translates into CASSRPPPYGAHTEAFF.

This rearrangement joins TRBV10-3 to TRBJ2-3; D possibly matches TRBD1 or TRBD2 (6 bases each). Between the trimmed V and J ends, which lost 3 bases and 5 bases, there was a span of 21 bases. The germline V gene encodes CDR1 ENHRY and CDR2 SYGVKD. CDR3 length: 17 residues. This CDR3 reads CAISDGGSGGQLDTQYF. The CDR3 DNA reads TGTGCCATCAGTGATGGGGGAAGTGGGGGGCAGTTAGATACGCAGTATTTT.

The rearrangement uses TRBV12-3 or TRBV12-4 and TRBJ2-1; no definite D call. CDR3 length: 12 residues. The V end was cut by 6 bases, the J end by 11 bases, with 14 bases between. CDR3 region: CASSPLRVKQFF. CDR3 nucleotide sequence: TGTGCCAGCAGCCCCCTACGAGTAAAGCAGTTCTTC.

The CDR3 loop is CASSYGLEGGDGYTF. DNA for the CDR3: TGTGCCAGCAGTTACGGGCTCGAGGGAGGAGATGGCTACACCTTC. The chain combines TRBV6-5 with TRBJ1-2; D gene unclear. Germline V gene lookup returns CDR1 MNHEY and CDR2 SVGAGI. CDR3 length equals 15 residues. Trimming took off 2 bases at V and 6 bases at J, with 16 bases between the two ends.

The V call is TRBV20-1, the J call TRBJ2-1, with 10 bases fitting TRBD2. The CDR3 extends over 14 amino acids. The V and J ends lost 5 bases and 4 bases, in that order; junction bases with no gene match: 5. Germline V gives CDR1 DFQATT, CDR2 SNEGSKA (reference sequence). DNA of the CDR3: TGCAGTGCTCCTAGCGGGGGCTTATACAATGAGCAGTTCTTC. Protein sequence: CSAPSGGLYNEQFF.